The clone carrying this T cell receptor (beta chain) was seen repeatedly, ten times or more. TCRdb itself ran the 5' RACE reads through MiXCR, one entry per CDR3 protein. The sample lists about 110,000 distinct CDR3 sequences; approximately 10% were seen once. These data come from a study of early T cells in non-severe SARS-CoV-2 infection. Turning to the study itself: It was bulk RNA from unsorted whole blood that was sequenced, and the chains were unpaired.

In germline, CDR1 is DFQATT, CDR2 SNEGSKA (reference sequence). Trimming pared 3 bases from V and 3 bases from J, leaving 11 bases between. The CDR3 runs to 13 residues. This TCR derives from an adult who was a healthcare worker with PCR-confirmed SARS-CoV-2 infection or an uninfected control (not recorded which). The chain combines TRBV20-1 with TRBJ2-5, with D possibly matching TRBD2 (6 bases). Source material: whole blood. The CDR3 protein is CSASAGWEETQYF. CDR3 nucleotide sequence: TGCAGTGCTAGCGCGGGGTGGGAAGAGACCCAGTACTTC.